Shown below are 27 T cell receptor beta chains from a single sample sequenced in a study of blood T cell repertoires in COVID-19. Clones were read by immunoSEQ multiplex PCR, and TCRdb kept only the in-frame ones, dropping some. The sample contains about 170,000 clones, roughly 88% of which appear only once. Sequenced material: peripheral blood. These receptors originate from a man aged 60 to 75 who had recovered from COVID-19.

The V call is TRBV6-5, the J call TRBJ1-5, with TRBD1 as a possible D gene (5 bases). Germline V gene data show CDR1 as MNHEY and CDR2 as SVGAGI. The CDR3 length is 13 residues. V shed 7 bases and J shed 7 bases, with 14 bases lying between them. This CDR3 is CASTPPGGQPQHF. CDR3 nucleotides: TGTGCCAGCACCCCTCCGGGGGGACAGCCCCAGCATTTT.

The chain carries TRBV25-1 and TRBJ1-3; D perhaps matches TRBD1 (6 bases). V lost 2 bases and J lost 2, with 10 bases in between. The length of the CDR3 is 15 residues. Germline loops: CDR1 MGHDK, CDR2 SYGVNS. Here the CDR3 reads CASSEGGSAGNTIYF. The CDR3 nucleotides are TGTGCCAGCAGTGAAGGGGGCTCGGCTGGAAACACCATATATTTT.

This clone turned up a few times. V gene TRBV7-8 combines with J gene TRBJ2-2; D perhaps matches TRBD2 (5 bases). V was pared by 0 bases and J by 0 bases, with 14 bases between. This CDR3 comprises 18 residues. Looked up from germline, CDR1 is SGHVS and CDR2 is FQNEAQ. CDR3 in DNA: TGTGCCAGCAGCTTAGCGAAGAGGAGGATATCGAACACCGGGGAGCTGTTTTTT. Protein product: CASSLAKRRISNTGELFF. Full variable domain (rest looked up from reference TRBV7-8 and TRBJ2-2): GAGVSQSPRYKVAKRGQDVALRCDPISGHVSLFWYQQALGQGPEFLTYFQNEAQLDKSGLPSDRFFAERPEGSVSTLKIQRTQQEDSAVYLCASSLAKRRISNTGELFFGEGSRLTVL.

V gene TRBV7-8 combines with J gene TRBJ1-5, with D tentatively TRBD1 (6 bases). This CDR3 has 15 residues. Between the trimmed V and J ends, which lost 1 base and 7 bases, there was a span of 14 bases. Per the germline V gene, CDR1 is SGHVS and CDR2 is FQNEAQ. The CDR3 region has the DNA TGTGCCAGCAGCTTAGTGGGGGGGGCAGGGCAGCCCCAGCATTTT. It encodes CASSLVGGAGQPQHF.

The V and J genes are TRBV10-3 and TRBJ1-1, with D uncertain. The CDR3 loop spans 13 amino acids. Germline V gene lookup returns CDR1 ENHRY and CDR2 SYGVKD. V lost 11 bases and J 1 base, leaving 14 bases between the germline ends. This CDR3 reads CAAGRAWNTEAFF. CDR3 sequence (DNA): TGTGCCGCCGGGAGGGCTTGGAACACTGAAGCTTTCTTT.

This clone was detected only a few times. The V gene is TRBV3-1 (or the pseudogene TRBV3-2), the J gene TRBJ2-7; TRBD1 might be the D (5 bases). Germline V gene data show CDR1 as LGHDT and CDR2 as YNNKEL (reference sequence). V gave up 3 bases and J gave up 6 bases, with 9 bases separating them. The CDR3 runs to 12 residues. The CDR3 bases are TGTGCCAGCAGCCAGGGAAGGGGCGAGCAGTACTTC. This encodes CASSQGRGEQYF.

This clone was seen only a few times. The V gene is TRBV6-6, the J gene TRBJ1-2; 7 positions agree with TRBD1. With 5 bases clipped from V and 8 bases from J, the junction kept 8 bases outside the gene matches. This CDR3 has 13 residues. Germline V gene data show CDR1 as MNHNY and CDR2 as SVGAGI (reference sequence). CDR3 loop: CASSTGQEAGYTF. For the CDR3, the DNA is TGTGCCAGCAGTACTGGACAGGAAGCGGGCTACACCTTC.

The chain combines TRBV12-5 with TRBJ1-5, with D uncertain. Germline CDR1 reads LGHNT; CDR2 reads FRNRAP. Deletions cut 1 base from V and 9 bases from J, with 10 bases between. The CDR3 is made up of 13 amino acids. The CDR3 protein is CASGLGGRMPQHF. In DNA form, the CDR3 reads TGTGCTAGTGGTTTGGGAGGGAGGATGCCCCAGCATTTT.

The chain links TRBV7-6 to TRBJ2-1, with TRBD2 matching 12 bases. This CDR3 is 17 amino acids long. Trimming cost V 2 bases and J 4 bases; bases outside gene matches: 6. Looked up from germline, CDR1 is SGHVS and CDR2 is FNYEAQ. CDR3 DNA sequence: TGTGCCAGCAGCTTATTCTCGACTAGCGGGGGATACAATGAGCAGTTCTTC. This codes for CASSLFSTSGGYNEQFF.

This clone was seen only a few times. The chain is built from TRBV4-1 and TRBJ2-7, with TRBD2 matching 7 bases. The CDR3 has 14 amino acids. Germline-derived CDR1 and CDR2 are MGHRA and YSYEKL. J was trimmed by 6 bases and V by 8 bases; bases with no gene match: 13. DNA for the CDR3: TGCGCCAGCGCACCCTGGGGGGGGTCGTTCGAGCAGTACTTC. Encoded protein: CASAPWGGSFEQYF.

The J gene is TRBJ1-2, the V gene TRBV9; 10 positions agree with TRBD1. Per germline, CDR1 SGDLS and CDR2 YYNGEE. CDR3 length: 15 residues. The ends lost 4 bases at V and 3 bases at J; junction bases unmatched: 6. CDR3 residues: CASSLRQGADYGYTF. The CDR3 region has the DNA TGTGCCAGCAGCCTAAGACAGGGGGCGGACTATGGCTACACCTTC.

This rearrangement joins TRBV18 to TRBJ2-5, with 7 bases aligning to TRBD2. CDR1 KGHSH and CDR2 LQKENI come from the germline V gene. The CDR3 is 15 amino acids. The junction had 8 bases not matched to a gene; V was cut back by 2 bases and J by 5 bases. CDR3 protein: CASSPGEGFSETQYF. The CDR3 DNA is TGTGCCAGCTCACCAGGGGAGGGCTTCTCGGAGACCCAGTACTTC.

The V and J genes are TRBV6-2 or TRBV6-3 and TRBJ1-2; D gene unclear. The CDR3 length is 12 residues. The germline V gene has CDR1 MNHEY and CDR2 SVGEGT. Trimming cost V 0 bases and J 8 bases, with 7 bases left between them. This CDR3 is CASSYSPGGYTF. In DNA, the CDR3 is TGTGCCAGCAGTTACTCCCCGGGAGGCTACACCTTC.

The chain carries TRBV19 and TRBJ1-1; D call uncertain. This CDR3 has 12 amino acids. Germline V CDR1 and CDR2: LNHDA, SQIVND (reference sequence). V lost 4 bases to trimming and J lost 5 bases, with 8 bases between them. The CDR3 DNA reads as TGTGCCAGTAGTAACGTGCGTACTGAAGCTTTCTTT. This encodes CASSNVRTEAFF.

This clone was observed a single time. The V and J genes are TRBV5-1 and TRBJ2-3; possibly TRBD1 for D (8 bases). The CDR3 loop spans 19 amino acids. Trimming shortened V by 0 bases and J by 2 bases, and 22 bases separated the two germline ends. Germline CDR1 and CDR2: SGHRS and YFSETQ. Written as DNA, the CDR3 is TGCGCCAGCAGCTTGGAGGCAGTGACAGGGGCGGGAGTCACAGATACGCAGTATTTT. Residues: CASSLEAVTGAGVTDTQYF.

This chain uses TRBV12-5 with TRBJ2-3; 9 positions match TRBD2. V gave up 0 bases and J gave up 6 bases; unmatched junction bases: 7. The germline gives CDR1 LGHNT, CDR2 FRNRAP. The CDR3 runs 16 residues. CDR3 in amino acids: CASGLVGRGGSDTQYF. CDR3 nucleotides: TGTGCTAGTGGTTTGGTAGGGCGGGGGGGCTCCGATACGCAGTATTTT. Variable domain in full (rest from reference TRBV12-5 and TRBJ2-3): DARVTQTPRHKVTEMGQEVTMRCQPILGHNTVFWYRQTMMQGLELLAYFRNRAPLDDSGMPKDRFSAEMPDATLATLKIQPSEPRDSAVYFCASGLVGRGGSDTQYFGPGTRLTVL.

The chain has TRBV2 and TRBJ2-5; 9 bases line up with TRBD2. Trimming removed 6 bases from V and 5 bases from J; junction bases left unmatched: 10. The germline gives CDR1 SNHLY, CDR2 FYNNEI. The CDR3 extends over 15 amino acids. CDR3 in DNA: TGTGCCAGCAGAAAACGGACTAGCGAGGCCGAGACCCAGTACTTC. Translation gives CASRKRTSEAETQYF.

The chain joins TRBV11-3 to TRBJ2-1, with 7 bases fitting TRBD1. The V segment lost 5 bases and the J segment 5 bases; nucleotides outside the gene matches: 12. The CDR3 extends over 16 amino acids. Germline-derived CDR1 and CDR2 are SGHNT and YENEEA. DNA of the CDR3: TGTGCCAGCAGCCCAGGACCGGACAGGCCGAACAATGAGCAGTTCTTC. As protein: CASSPGPDRPNNEQFF.

This rearrangement joins TRBV7-2 to TRBJ2-5; TRBD2 matches 8 bases. Looked up from germline, CDR1 is SGHTA and CDR2 is FQGNSA. The ends lost 1 base at V and 2 bases at J; junction bases unmatched: 9. The CDR3 is made up of 17 amino acids. The CDR3 nucleotides read TGTGCCAGCAGCTTAGGTGCCGGCGGGGGGTTACAAGAGACCCAGTACTTC. It encodes CASSLGAGGGLQETQYF.

V is TRBV7-9 and J is TRBJ1-6; 7 bases are shared with TRBD1. Germline trimming cut 6 bases from V and 10 bases from J; bases unmatched to any gene: 6. Germline assignment: CDR1 SEHNR and CDR2 FQNEAQ (reference sequence). This CDR3 is built from 13 residues. CDR3 in amino acids: CASRGQSKSPLHF. CDR3 in DNA: TGTGCCAGCAGGGGACAGTCTAAGTCACCCCTCCACTTT.

V and J are TRBV19 and TRBJ1-5, with D perhaps matching TRBD1 (5 bases). Trimming left V 9 bases short and J 9 bases short, with 15 bases between. CDR1 is LNHDA, CDR2 SQIVND, per germline (reference sequence). CDR3 length equals 12 residues. The CDR3 nucleotides read TGTGCCAGCCAAGCGGGGGTTAGGCCCCAGCATTTT. The encoded protein is CASQAGVRPQHF.

This clone was observed once. The genes are TRBV11-3 and TRBJ2-5; 9 nucleotides agree with TRBD2. The CDR3 loop spans 13 amino acids. V lost 5 bases, J lost 7 bases, and 5 bases stayed unmatched. The germline V gene encodes CDR1 SGHNT and CDR2 YENEEA. The CDR3 spells CASSPRREGTQYF. DNA for the CDR3: TGTGCCAGCAGCCCTCGGCGGGAGGGGACCCAGTACTTC.

The chain is built from TRBV13 and TRBJ1-2; 8 bases line up with TRBD1. The CDR3 runs 13 residues. CDR1 and CDR2 from the germline V gene are PRHDT and FYEKMQ (reference sequence). With V trimmed by 3 bases and J by 6 bases, 3 bases remained unmatched. CDR3: CASSLDRADGYTF. The CDR3 DNA is TGTGCCAGCAGCTTGGACAGGGCGGATGGCTACACCTTC.

This clone was detected only once. The rearrangement joins TRBV19 to TRBJ2-3, with 8 nucleotides matching TRBD1. With 5 bases clipped from V and 1 base from J, the junction kept 2 bases outside the gene matches. Per germline, CDR1 LNHDA and CDR2 SQIVND (reference sequence). CDR3 size: 14 residues. CDR3 sequence reads: CASSSQGGTDTQYF. As DNA, the CDR3 is TGTGCCAGTAGTTCACAGGGGGGCACAGATACGCAGTATTTT.

This chain connects TRBV2 to TRBJ2-1; 8 bases align to TRBD1. Trimming at V came to 4 bases and at J to 3 bases, leaving 8 bases not matched to a gene. This CDR3 spans 16 amino acids. Germline loops: CDR1 SNHLY, CDR2 FYNNEI. CDR3 region: CASSGVGQGSYNEQFF. The DNA of the CDR3 is TGTGCCAGCAGTGGGGTAGGACAGGGCAGCTACAATGAGCAGTTCTTC.

V gene TRBV6-1 combines with J gene TRBJ2-5; D remains ambiguous. CDR3 length equals 14 residues. V was shortened by 1 base and J by 1 base, with 7 bases between the two germline ends. Per germline, CDR1 MNHNS and CDR2 SASEGT. CDR3 loop: CASSEEIAQETQYF. The CDR3 nucleotides are TGTGCCAGCAGTGAAGAAATAGCCCAAGAGACCCAGTACTTC.

This chain uses TRBV29-1 with TRBJ1-1, with D tentatively TRBD1 (6 bases). The V gene lost 3 bases and the J gene lost 5 bases, with 13 bases spanning the gap. The CDR3 spans 13 residues. The germline V gene has CDR1 SQVTM and CDR2 ANQGSEA. CDR3 DNA: TGCAGCGTTGAGCAGGGGATGGGTACTGAAGCTTTCTTT. The encoded protein is CSVEQGMGTEAFF. The full variable domain, in which reference TRBV29-1 and TRBJ1-1 provide the parts outside the CDR3, is SAVISQKPSRDICQRGTSLTIQCQVDSQVTMMFWYRQQPGQSLTLIATANQGSEATYESGFVIDKFPISRPNLTFSTLTVSNMSPEDSSIYLCSVEQGMGTEAFFGQGTRLTVV.